Below are 9 T cell receptor beta chains sequenced from a single sample in a study of cytomegalovirus exposure and HLA in healthy donors. PCR amplification relied on 60 Vbeta primers (plus 13 Jbeta primers). Only in-frame clones appear in the TCRdb table, and some are missing; sequencing was by immunoSEQ multiplex PCR. The table records a few hundred thousand clones, roughly 70% of them present only once. The sequenced sample was PBMCs. The receptors were gathered from a female donor in good health and CMV-seronegative.

This chain joins TRBV15 and TRBJ1-4; TRBD1 matches 7 bases. The trim removed 5 bases at V and 8 bases at J, leaving 20 bases unmatched. The germline V gene encodes CDR1 LNHNV and CDR2 YYDKDF (reference sequence). The CDR3 sequence is 18 residues long. In DNA, the CDR3 is TGTGCCACCAGCCAAAAAGGGGGCCGGTGGGGGGAAGAGGAAAAACTGTTTTTT. This encodes CATSQKGGRWGEEEKLFF. Supplemented by reference TRBV15 and TRBJ1-4, the full variable domain reads DAMVIQNPRYQVTQFGKPVTLSCSQTLNHNVMYWYQQKSSQAPKLLFHYYDKDFNNEADTPDNFQSRRPNTSFCFLDIRSPGLGDTAMYLCATSQKGGRWGEEEKLFFGSGTQLSVL.

The V gene is TRBV7-9, the J gene TRBJ2-7, with 15 bases matching TRBD2. This CDR3 comprises 17 residues. The junction had 10 bases not matched to a gene; V was cut back by 4 bases and J by 6 bases. Looked up from germline, CDR1 is SEHNR and CDR2 is FQNEAQ (reference sequence). The CDR3 sequence is CASSSWTSGREGGEQYF. CDR3 in DNA: TGTGCCAGCAGCTCTTGGACTAGCGGGAGGGAAGGGGGCGAGCAGTACTTC. The variable domain in full, with the rest retrieved from reference TRBV7-9 and TRBJ2-7, is DTGVSQNPRHKITKRGQNVTFRCDPISEHNRLYWYRQTLGQGPEFLTYFQNEAQLEKSRLLSDRFSAERPKGSFSTLEIQRTEQGDSAMYLCASSSWTSGREGGEQYFGPGTRLTVT.

The rearrangement uses TRBV6-4 and TRBJ2-1, with D maybe TRBD2 (6 bases). The V and J ends lost 5 bases and 2 bases respectively, with 13 bases between them. Germline lookup yields CDR1 MRHNA and CDR2 SNTAGT. The CDR3 extends over 15 amino acids. Written as DNA, the CDR3 is TGTGCCAGCAGTTCCGGGACTGAAGCCTACAATGAGCAGTTCTTC. It codes for CASSSGTEAYNEQFF.

This chain joins TRBV7-2 and TRBJ1-2; 7 nucleotides line up with TRBD1. The CDR3 consists of 15 residues. V shed 3 bases and J 8 bases; nucleotides not matched to a gene: 12. Germline CDR1 SGHTA, CDR2 FQGNSA. The CDR3 DNA reads TGTGCCAGCAGCTTCCAGGGGGACATCCCCACCGGCTACACCTTC. Protein sequence: CASSFQGDIPTGYTF.

The chain carries TRBV20-1 and TRBJ2-3, with no clear D. Trimming shortened V by 0 bases and J by 7 bases, and 5 bases separated the two germline ends. The CDR3 is made up of 11 amino acids. Germline V gives CDR1 DFQATT, CDR2 SNEGSKA (reference sequence). CDR3 sequence reads: CSARDRYTQYF. For the CDR3, the DNA is TGCAGTGCTAGAGATCGTTATACGCAGTATTTT.

The CDR3 loop reads CASSLVTSVNEQFF. For the CDR3, the DNA is TGTGCCAGCAGCTTGGTGACTAGCGTCAATGAGCAGTTCTTC. The rearrangement uses TRBV7-2 and TRBJ2-1, with 8 bases that match TRBD2. The CDR3 contains 14 residues. In germline, CDR1 is SGHTA, CDR2 FQGNSA. J was trimmed by 6 bases and V by 3 bases; bases with no gene match: 4.

A remark on this clone: The sample carries other DNA sequences with the same CDR3. The chain uses TRBV15 and TRBJ2-7, with D tentatively TRBD2 (6 bases). The length of the CDR3 is 14 residues. The germline V gene encodes CDR1 LNHNV and CDR2 YYDKDF (reference sequence). Trimming removed 3 bases at V and 0 bases at J, with 9 bases between. CDR3 in amino acids: CATSRGGSSYEQYF. CDR3 sequence (DNA): TGTGCCACCAGCAGGGGGGGTAGCTCCTACGAGCAGTACTTC. Using reference TRBV15 and TRBJ2-7 for the parts outside the CDR3, the full variable domain is DAMVIQNPRYQVTQFGKPVTLSCSQTLNHNVMYWYQQKSSQAPKLLFHYYDKDFNNEADTPDNFQSRRPNTSFCFLDIRSPGLGDTAMYLCATSRGGSSYEQYFGPGTRLTVT.

The chain joins TRBV23-1 to TRBJ2-7; 7 bases match TRBD2. TRBV23-1 is flagged as an ORF with uncertain function. The CDR3 has 12 amino acids. V dropped 2 bases and J dropped 10; count of bases not matched to a gene: 5. CDR3 nucleotides: TGCGCCAGCAGTCAAGGGAGGGGATACCAGTACTTC. As protein: CASSQGRGYQYF.

V is TRBV11-3 and J is TRBJ2-3; D is possibly TRBD1 (5 bases). V was clipped by 1 base and J by 10 bases, with 12 bases between them. Germline CDR1 and CDR2: SGHNT and YENEEA. This CDR3 spans 13 amino acids. The CDR3 DNA reads as TGTGCCAGCAGCTTAGGCAGGGATAGGGCGCAGTATTTT. Protein sequence: CASSLGRDRAQYF.